This T cell receptor beta chain was recorded in a study of blood T cell repertoires in COVID-19. Background on the study: Sites across the United States, Italy and Spain contributed samples from acute and convalescent COVID-19.

This CDR3 comprises 13 residues. Trimming took off 4 bases at V and 3 bases at J, with 10 bases between the two ends. Germline CDR1 is LNHDA and CDR2 is SQIVND (reference sequence). Source study methods: Reference gene primer amplification in the assay estimated nucleated cell counts. The protocol was immunoSEQ multiplex PCR, while the TCRdb copy is restricted to in-frame clones and leaves out a portion. For V, J and clone size, that table is used; D and trimming come from the DNA. This sample has about 230,000 clones; less than 90% occur once, and the top ten carry around 2.5%. This TCR was sampled from a woman between 70 and 85 years old with active or convalescent COVID-19. This sequence joins TRBV19 and TRBJ2-7; possibly TRBD2 for D (5 bases). Material for sequencing was peripheral blood. CDR3 nucleotide sequence: TGTGCCAGTAGTAGTCACGAGGGCTACGAGCAGTACTTC. Protein sequence: CASSSHEGYEQYF.